This T cell receptor beta chain was retrieved from a study of cytomegalovirus exposure and HLA in healthy donors (dated by TCRdb to about 2017). Context from the whole study: In an earlier analysis of several hundred of the donors, 276 Gb of sequence data and roughly 100 million unique TCR beta sequences from approximately 180 million T cells were reported. The study aimed to test whether cataloging public T cell receptors could reveal signatures of past pathogen exposure. Every repertoire in the discovery cohort had been generated on one and the same sequencing platform. Rather than using new phenotypic data, the later analysis identified candidate immune exposures from TCR beta sequences and from how often those sequences occurred across donors. A later genetic analysis took genome-wide SNP genotypes for about three fifths of the 666 donors and used that subset as a discovery cohort. To study patterns of TCR occurrence, a later analysis re-analyzed previously published TCR beta repertoires from under 750 donors and added high-resolution HLA genotyping. Donor age, sex, ethnicity and CMV serostatus were compiled together with the repertoire data. Typing coverage varied by locus: about 620-640 donors for A, B, C, DRB1 and DQB1; approximately 520 for DQA1; about 600 for DPA1; roughly 450 for DPB1. In an earlier analysis of 587 of the donors, high-throughput TCR beta sequencing was used to judge whether each TCR beta V gene segment behaved as functional or pseudogenic. The study used immunosequencing to profile the T cell repertoires of several hundred subjects and linked those repertoires to cytomegalovirus serostatus. A separate validation cohort of about 110 different subjects was used in addition to the approximately 700-subject first cohort. Roughly five DR-DQ haplotypes were handled as single units for association and clustering, since linkage in the cohort was strong. An early release covering roughly 640 HLA-typed donors comprised about 310 gigabases of sequencing data and roughly 85 million unique TCR sequences. Across 398 genotyped donors of the cohort, an average of about 240,000 unique TCR beta nucleotide sequences per donor were sequenced, and roughly 18% of those sequences were non-productive. To predict cytomegalovirus infection status, the study combined high-throughput TCR immunosequencing, statistical association of individual TCRs with disease status, and machine learning. HLA typing included class I and class II loci at four-digit resolution. Of the roughly 400 genotyped donors, approximately 81% were placed in the genetic ancestry cluster associated with self-reported Caucasian donors. Study-wide conclusions, independent of this receptor: A further reported finding was that TCR beta sequences accurately predicted the HLA-A and HLA-B alleles for most subjects in the first cohort. A later analysis reported that several top co-occurrence clusters appeared linked to parvovirus B19, influenza, CMV and Epstein-Barr virus. Strong co-occurrence of HLA alleles, especially DR and DQ, made assigning TCR associations to individual alleles difficult. This cohort had only TCR beta chains sequenced, and the lack of alpha or paired-chain data limited which features could be detected. In vitro tests confirmed that a few of the cytomegalovirus-associated TCR beta chains recognize cytomegalovirus antigens. About 17 rarely observed V segments, including chromosome 9 orphons, were excluded from the earlier analysis of 550 to 700 of the donors because counts were too low. Correlated functional status among segregating V segments might reflect linkage disequilibrium, but an unknown experimental factor could not be ruled out. The authors suggested that the approach could potentially be extended to other disease states and immunological phenotypes. Some IMGT-functional V segments, including TRBV6-2 and TRBV6-3, could not be told apart with the 87-base-pair reads, so those segments were excluded. The study listed 170 or so TCR beta chains as associated with cytomegalovirus. HLA typing was unavailable for some donors at each locus, so association tests used only the typed subset. Most CMV-associated TCR beta chains appeared to be HLA-restricted in a later analysis, and the HLA associations seemed to be driven largely by CMV exposure. Sequencing depth was assumed to be roughly uniform across donors in the presence/absence analyses, though that assumption may not hold. Immune exposure information for the cohort was limited to CMV serostatus. A cluster of highly shared sequence variants was judged likely to represent a technical artifact of the sequencing pipeline. In a later analysis, the rate of TCR association differed among HLA loci, with DRB1 alleles having the most associated TCRs and HLA-C alleles having the fewest. Across donors, most TCR sequences were observed very rarely, whereas some public TCRs were present in many individuals. In a later analysis, HLA-associated TCR beta chains showed more clonal expansion and lower generation probabilities than non-associated chains that were equally common. The classifier was reported to diagnose cytomegalovirus status with high specificity and sensitivity in both the original and validation cohorts. A later genetic analysis associated a missense DCLRE1C variant with V-gene and J-gene trimming of TCR beta chains, and an independent cohort replicated the association. At a false discovery rate of 0.05, a later analysis linked fewer than 20,000 TCR beta sequences to specific HLA alleles. Compared with the 666-donor mean, donors in an Asian-associated ancestry cluster had fewer N-insertions in productive TCRs, according to a later genetic analysis. An earlier analysis of 587 of the donors showed that most TCR beta V segments appeared in productive rearrangements either about 87% or about 30% of the time, which broadly matched IMGT annotations.

The cysteine opens and the phenylalanine closes a CDR3 of 13 amino acids. The CDR3 DNA has 39 bases and is translated from base 1. Between the V and J ends, shortened by 0 bases and 10 bases respectively, the junction contains 8 bases. The germline V gene sets CDR1 to SGDLS and CDR2 to YYNGEE. About this clone: Its specific antigen is unknown.

Library method: the immunoSEQ multiplex PCR assay. For the multiplex PCR, a mixture combining 60 forward primers for TCR Vbeta segments and 13 reverse primers for TCR Jbeta segments was used. Amplification of the CDR3 region of rearranged TCR beta genes was performed with a multiplex PCR assay on genomic DNA. On the Illumina HiSeq System, the amplified TCR beta libraries were sequenced as 87-base-pair reads. As for the original processing: Across the 700 or so repertoires, a later analysis counted 60 million to 90 million unique TCR beta chains, around 11 million of which were shared by at least two donors. A nearest-neighbor algorithm error-corrected the raw reads and collapsed the reads into unique sequences, merging closely related sequences to remove PCR and sequencing errors. To assign V, D and J gene segments, CDR3 sequences were aligned to IMGT reference sequences. Each retained sequence needed at least a six-nucleotide match to both a V gene segment and a J gene segment. A rearrangement counted as productive if the CDR3 had no stop codons and remained in frame with V and J, and every other rearrangement counted as non-productive. Following IMGT convention, CDR3 was defined as the stretch from the second conserved V-encoded cysteine up to the conserved J-encoded phenylalanine. The earlier analysis of approximately 500 of the donors excluded sequences that lacked an unambiguous match to a single V gene segment. In an earlier analysis of several hundred of the donors, V segments were called functional above 56.7% productive rearrangements and were called segregating when the between-donor standard deviation exceeded 5%. To diagnose cytomegalovirus status from the catalog of TCR beta chain sequences, a statistical classification framework was built. In a later analysis, TCR nucleotide sequences were compared against IMGT/GENE-DB human TR gene sequences so that V and J genes could be assigned. Using the TCRdist pipeline, a later analysis assigned CDR3 sequences along with most-parsimonious VDJ recombination scenarios. In a later analysis, every TCR beta chain was defined by the combination of its CDR3 amino acid sequence and its V-gene family, and reads without a unique V-gene family were dropped. A later analysis removed several hundred highly shared, low-generation-probability nucleotide sequences to deal with suspected cross-contamination and a sequencing artifact. In a later analysis, a clonal expansion index for each public chain was calculated from normalized within-repertoire ranks of inferred template counts. A later analysis computed generation probabilities with a VDJ recombination model fitted to out-of-frame rearrangements, and checked the results against IGoR. A later analysis scored TCR-TCR, TCR-HLA and TCR-CMV co-occurrence with hypergeometric tests, applying a repertoire-size bias correction to TCR pairs. False discovery rates were estimated in a later analysis by permuting HLA or CMV assignments 20 times. A later analysis grouped co-occurring TCRs with DBSCAN, adding TCRdist sequence similarity when clustering within HLA-allele-positive subsets. For co-occurrence clustering, repertoires with fewer than 30,000 or more than 120,000 public chains were excluded, along with roughly five repertoires with anomalous nucleotide sharing. As stored in TCRdb, this immuneACCESS dataset retains in-frame rearrangements with V and J assigned. A fraction of the clones does not appear; measured against another copy, unresolved V genes explain less than half of the discrepancy, and the remainder lacks a known reason. That table furnishes V, J and clone size, whereas the DNA furnished D and trimming. The sample's records list around 77,000 clones. The ten largest clones capture roughly 13% of the sample.

In total, 600 or so healthy bone marrow donors made up the cohort. At the time of sampling, all cohort members were nominally healthy, though unrecorded immune exposures were likely present. The donor tested CMV seropositive, placing the donor among the 250 to 350 seropositive members of the cohort. Each donor provided a peripheral blood sample, and peripheral blood mononuclear cells were used for TCR beta sequencing. Genomic DNA was extracted from the blood cell samples with the Qiagen DNeasy Blood Extraction Kit. The receptor comes from a man in his fifties or sixties in good health and CMV-seropositive. Sequenced: PBMCs. The chain employs TRBV9 and TRBJ1-6, with the D gene too uncertain to name. This receptor carries the CDR3 CASSVGGGSPLHF. The nucleotides are TGTGCCAGCAGCGTAGGCGGAGGATCACCCCTCCACTTT.